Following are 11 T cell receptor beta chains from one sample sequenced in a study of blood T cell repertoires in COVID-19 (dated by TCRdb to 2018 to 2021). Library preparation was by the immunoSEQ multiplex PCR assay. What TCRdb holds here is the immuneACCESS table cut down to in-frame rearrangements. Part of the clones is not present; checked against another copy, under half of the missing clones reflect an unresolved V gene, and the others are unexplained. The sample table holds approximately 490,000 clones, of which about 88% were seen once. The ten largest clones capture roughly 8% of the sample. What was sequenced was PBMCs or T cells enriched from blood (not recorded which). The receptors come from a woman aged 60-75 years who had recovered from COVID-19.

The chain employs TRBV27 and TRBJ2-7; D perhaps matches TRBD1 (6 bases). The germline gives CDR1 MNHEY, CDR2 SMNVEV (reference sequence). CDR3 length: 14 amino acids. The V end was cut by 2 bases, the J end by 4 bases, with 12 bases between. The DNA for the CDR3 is TGTGCCAGCAGTTTAGGGGGACAAGTTTACGAGCAGTACTTC. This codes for CASSLGGQVYEQYF.

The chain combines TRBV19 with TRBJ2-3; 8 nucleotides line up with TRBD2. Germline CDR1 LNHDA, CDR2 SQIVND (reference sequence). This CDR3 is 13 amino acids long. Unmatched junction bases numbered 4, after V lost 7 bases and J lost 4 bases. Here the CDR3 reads CASTSLAADTQYF. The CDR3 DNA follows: TGTGCCAGTACCTCACTAGCGGCAGATACGCAGTATTTT. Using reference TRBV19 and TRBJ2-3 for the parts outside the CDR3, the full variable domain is DGGITQSPKYLFRKEGQNVTLSCEQNLNHDAMYWYRQDPGQGLRLIYYSQIVNDFQKGDIAEGYSVSREKKESFPLTVTSAQKNPTAFYLCASTSLAADTQYFGPGTRLTVL.

The CDR3 nucleotides are TGTGCCAGCAGGTCGGACAGTTACTATAATTCACCCCTCCACTTT. Its translation is CASRSDSYYNSPLHF. The genes are TRBV27 and TRBJ1-6; tentatively, D is TRBD1 (6 bases). The CDR3 loop spans 15 amino acids. Trimming removed 6 bases at V and 3 bases at J, with 12 bases between. Germline values: CDR1 MNHEY, CDR2 SMNVEV (reference sequence).

CDR3: CASSLRVSTDTQYF. CDR3 coding DNA: TGTGCCAGCAGCTTACGAGTTAGCACAGATACGCAGTATTTT. J is TRBJ2-3 and V is TRBV7-2; D unclear. The CDR3 has 14 residues. Germline-derived CDR1 and CDR2 are SGHTA and FQGNSA. V was shortened by 2 bases and J by 0 bases, with 6 bases between the two germline ends. Based on the CDR3 plus reference TRBV7-2 and TRBJ2-3, the full variable domain is GAGVSQSPSNKVTEKGKDVELRCDPISGHTALYWYRQSLGQGLEFLIYFQGNSAPDKSGLPSDRFSAERTGGSVSTLTIQRTQQEDSAVYLCASSLRVSTDTQYFGPGTRLTVL.

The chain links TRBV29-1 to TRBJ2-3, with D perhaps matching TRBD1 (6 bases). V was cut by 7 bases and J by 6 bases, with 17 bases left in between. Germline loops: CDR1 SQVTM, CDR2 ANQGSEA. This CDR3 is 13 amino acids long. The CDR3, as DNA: TGCAGCGCCTCCCCAGGGGCTACCGATACGCAGTATTTT. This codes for CSASPGATDTQYF.

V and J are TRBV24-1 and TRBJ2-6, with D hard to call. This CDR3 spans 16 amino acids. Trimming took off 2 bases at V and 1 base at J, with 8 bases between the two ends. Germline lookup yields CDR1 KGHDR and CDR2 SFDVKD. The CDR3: CATSDSLQSGANVLTF. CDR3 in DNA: TGTGCCACCAGTGATTCGCTGCAGTCTGGGGCCAACGTCCTGACTTTC.

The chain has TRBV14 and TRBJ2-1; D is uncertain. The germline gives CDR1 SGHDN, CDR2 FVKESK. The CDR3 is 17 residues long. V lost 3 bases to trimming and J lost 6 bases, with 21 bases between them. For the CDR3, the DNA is TGTGCCAGCAGCCACCGAATGAGCGCTCTAGAAGGCAATGAGCAGTTCTTC. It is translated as CASSHRMSALEGNEQFF.

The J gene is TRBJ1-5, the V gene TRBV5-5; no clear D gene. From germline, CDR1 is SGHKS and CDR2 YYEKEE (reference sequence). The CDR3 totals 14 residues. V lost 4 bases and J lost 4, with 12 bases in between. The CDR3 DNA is TGTGCCAGCAGCCCCCCCGGGTCTAATCAGCCCCAGCATTTT. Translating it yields CASSPPGSNQPQHF.

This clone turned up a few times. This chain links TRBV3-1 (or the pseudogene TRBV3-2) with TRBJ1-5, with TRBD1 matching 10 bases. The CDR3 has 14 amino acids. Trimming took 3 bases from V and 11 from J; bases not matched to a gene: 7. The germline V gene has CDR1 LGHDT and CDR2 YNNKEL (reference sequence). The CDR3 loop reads CASSQGQGIVAQHF. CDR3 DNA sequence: TGTGCCAGCAGCCAGGGACAGGGGATTGTGGCCCAGCATTTT.

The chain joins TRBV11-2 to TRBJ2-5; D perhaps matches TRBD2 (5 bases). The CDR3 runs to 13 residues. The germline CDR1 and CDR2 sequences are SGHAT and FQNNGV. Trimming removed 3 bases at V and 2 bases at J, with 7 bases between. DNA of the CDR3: TGTGCCAGCAGCTTCTCGGGGCAAGAGACCCAGTACTTC. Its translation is CASSFSGQETQYF.

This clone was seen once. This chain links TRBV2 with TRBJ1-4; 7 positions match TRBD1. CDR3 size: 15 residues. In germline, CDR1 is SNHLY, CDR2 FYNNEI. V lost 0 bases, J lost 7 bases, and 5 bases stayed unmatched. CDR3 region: CASSEARQGGEKLFF. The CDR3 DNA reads TGTGCCAGCAGTGAAGCGCGGCAGGGGGGTGAAAAACTGTTTTTT.